This T cell receptor (beta chain) appears in the sequencing data of a study of a mutant IDH1 vaccine in newly diagnosed glioma. CDR1 is MNHNY and CDR2 is SVGAGI in the germline V gene (reference sequence). The CDR3 totals 16 residues. V was pared by 4 bases and J by 5 bases, with 20 bases between. Profiled with immunoSEQ multiplex PCR; TCRdb holds only in-frame clones, not every one. The sample includes 35,000 or so clones, roughly 80% of them seen just once. In the case of this clone: Its antigen remains unidentified.

The sample's time point: week 11, during vaccination. Doses consisted of 300 ug of mutant IDH1 20-mer peptide each, paired with topical imiquimod. J is TRBJ2-5 and V is TRBV6-6; the D gene is possibly TRBD2 (6 bases). The sequenced sample was peripheral blood mononuclear cells (PBMCs), obtained from a glioma patient whose treatment included an IDH1 peptide vaccine. The receptor's source is a woman in her thirties with glioma. Some clones in this sample may be carry-over from other donors' samples. The CDR3 loop reads CASSSQRLANMETQYF. CDR3 DNA: TGTGCCAGCAGTTCTCAACGCCTAGCGAACATGGAGACCCAGTACTTC.